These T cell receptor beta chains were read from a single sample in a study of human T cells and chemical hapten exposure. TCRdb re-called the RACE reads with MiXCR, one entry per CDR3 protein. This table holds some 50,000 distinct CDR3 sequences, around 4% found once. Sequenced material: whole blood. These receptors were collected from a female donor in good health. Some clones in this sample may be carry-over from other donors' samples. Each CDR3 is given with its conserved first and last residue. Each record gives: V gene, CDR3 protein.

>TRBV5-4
CASSVTGSSTEAFF
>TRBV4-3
CASSQESAVGRPEETQYF
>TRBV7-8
CASSPGLAGGTGELFF
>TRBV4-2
CASSQGDLAADTQYF
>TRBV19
CASSIRGPDGYTF
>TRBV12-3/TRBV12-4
CASSLIRLAGAKNIQYF
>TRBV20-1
CSARPLETQYF
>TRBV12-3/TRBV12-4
CASSFRVWGGVGNQPQHF
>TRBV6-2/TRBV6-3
CASSEQDNQPQHF
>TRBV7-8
CASSLVSGNNQPQHF
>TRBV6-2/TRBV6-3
CASSLELAGSGSYNEQFF
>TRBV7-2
CASSLGLGRGGADTQYF
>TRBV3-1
CASSQGGGRSDTQYF
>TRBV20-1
CSAQLLQGGSYEQYF
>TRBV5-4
CATMQDWRSSYNEQFF
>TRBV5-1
CASSPRTSAAYEQYF
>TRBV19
CASSIVGQGLHQPQHF
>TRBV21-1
CASSNPQGRNQPQHF
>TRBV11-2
CASSFSIVTAEAFF
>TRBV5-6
CASSLKGQGNEKLFF
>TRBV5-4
CASSLVGQGHEQFF
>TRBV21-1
CASSKAGASSTDTQYF
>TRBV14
CASSHWTGNTEAFF
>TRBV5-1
CASSLLTHETQYF
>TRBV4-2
CASSLEGRQGFHGYTF
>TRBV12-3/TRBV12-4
CASASPGSTNEKLFF
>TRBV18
CASSFSRGNTDTQYF
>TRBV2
CASSERLLAGGTDTQYF
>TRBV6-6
CASSYGEGAEAFF
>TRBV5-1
CASSAKQNTEAFF
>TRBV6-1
CASSVVPQGDEQYF
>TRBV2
CSDRDRGDTIYF
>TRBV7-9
CASSLIAGSTDTQYF